The TCR beta chain under discussion was sequenced for a study of CXCR3-negative and CXCR3-positive naive CD8 T cells. Germline values: CDR1 DFQATT, CDR2 SNEGSKA (reference sequence). The CDR3 loop spans 14 amino acids. Each TRB cDNA library was prepared by 5' RACE (with UMI labels). TCRdb reprocessed the 5' RACE reads and stores each CDR3 protein as one record, lacking DNA. The table lists 130,000 or so distinct CDR3 sequences, with 0.45% to 0.6% in the top ten. Material for sequencing was naive CXCR3- CD8+ T cells from blood. Regarding subset: CD45RO-CCR7+CD27+CD95- naive CD8+ T cells lacking CXCR3 (TNR3-). V usage is TRBV20-1 and J usage is TRBJ2-1; TCRdb lists TRBD1, though no DNA is available to test this call. This receptor was taken from a human donor in good health. Some clones in this sample may be carry-over from other donors' samples. This chain's CDR3 is CSAPTGEKYNEQFF.